This T cell receptor beta chain is from a study of T cell repertoires in cytomegalovirus infection. About the research overall: Matching HLA type, along with CMV infection, was indicated by public TCR beta signatures.

Each CDR3 protein is one row after TCRdb ran MiXCR on the reads. The data hold more than 50,000 distinct CDR3 sequences, with roughly 34% observed a single time. Germline lookup yields CDR1 SGHTA and CDR2 FQGNSA. The CDR3 sequence is 13 residues long. Trimming left V 5 bases short and J 3 bases short, with 10 bases between. Study outcomes and limitations: Clonotypes of TCR beta that were HLA-C-restricted and CMV-specific dominated the ex vivo response. Cumulative frequency (of public TCR beta family members) identified carriers of CMV plus the relevant HLA.

A remark on this clonotype: Its antigen is unidentified.

Material: PBMCs, sequenced either directly or after in vitro stimulation (not recorded which). The chain joins TRBV7-2 to TRBJ1-1; D call uncertain. The sequence derives from a human donor in good health (CMV status not recorded). Some clones in this sample may be carry-over from other donors' samples. This chain's CDR3 is CASSPDPDTEAFF. The CDR3 DNA follows: TGTGCCAGCAGCCCAGACCCGGACACTGAAGCTTTCTTT.